This TCR beta chain was observed in a study of cytomegalovirus exposure and HLA in healthy donors. Regarding the study as a whole: One cluster of highly shared sequence variants probably arose as a sequencing artifact.

Germline V lookup: CDR1 LGHNA, CDR2 YSLEER. The CDR3 consists of 15 residues. V was clipped by 3 bases and J by 1 base, with 9 bases between them. This clone was counted only a few times. Its antigen is not identified. Amplification used 60 Vbeta primers and 13 Jbeta primers. Sequencing was performed with immunoSEQ multiplex PCR; in TCRdb, only in-frame clones are kept and a portion is missing. The sample lists 90,000 to 100,000 clones, roughly three quarters occurring once. The chain has TRBV4-3 and TRBJ2-2; maybe TRBD1 (6 bases). This clonotype was sampled from a female donor in good health and CMV-seronegative. Source material: PBMCs. The CDR3 loop reads CASSQGHLNTGELFF. The CDR3 bases are TGCGCCAGCAGCCAGGGACACCTGAACACCGGGGAGCTGTTTTTT.